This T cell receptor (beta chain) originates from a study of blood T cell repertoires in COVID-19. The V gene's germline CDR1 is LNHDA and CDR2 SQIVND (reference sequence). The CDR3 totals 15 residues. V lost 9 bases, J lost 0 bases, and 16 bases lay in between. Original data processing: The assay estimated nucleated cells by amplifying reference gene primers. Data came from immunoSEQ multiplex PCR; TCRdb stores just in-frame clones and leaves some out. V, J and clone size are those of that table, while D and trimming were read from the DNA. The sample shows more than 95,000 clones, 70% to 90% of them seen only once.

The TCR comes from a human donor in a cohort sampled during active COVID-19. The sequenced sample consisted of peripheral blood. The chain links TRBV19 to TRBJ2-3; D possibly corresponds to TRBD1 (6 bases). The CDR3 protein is CASRETGISTDTQYF. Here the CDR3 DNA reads TGTGCCAGCAGGGAAACAGGGATCAGCACAGATACGCAGTATTTT.